This TCR beta chain was sequenced during a study of T cell repertoires in ileal Crohn's disease. V was shortened by 1 base and J by 5 bases, with 6 bases between the two germline ends. The germline CDR1 and CDR2 sequences are SGHVS and FQNEAQ. This CDR3 region has 13 residues. Included were adult ileal or ileocolonic Crohn's patients indicated for ileocolonic resection. Regarding the study as a whole: Compared with CD4 T cells, sorted CD8 cells carried more expanded clones. Compared with non-smokers, active smokers at surgery showed more clonal expansions.

Assay: immunoSEQ multiplex PCR; the TCRdb copy retains only in-frame clones and omits some. The sample has about 15,000 clones; roughly four fifths are singletons. In regard to this clone: Its cognate antigen is unknown.

This TCR came from an adult with Crohn's disease. The sequenced sample was ileal tissue. The gene calls are TRBV7-8 and TRBJ2-1; no clear D. The CDR3 is CASSLGPHNEQFF. The CDR3 bases are TGTGCCAGCAGCTTAGGGCCTCACAATGAGCAGTTCTTC. Filled out from reference TRBV7-8 and TRBJ2-1, the complete variable domain reads GAGVSQSPRYKVAKRGQDVALRCDPISGHVSLFWYQQALGQGPEFLTYFQNEAQLDKSGLPSDRFFAERPEGSVSTLKIQRTQQEDSAVYLCASSLGPHNEQFFGPGTRLTVL.